This TCR beta chain was documented in a study of neoadjuvant anti-PD-1 for oral cavity cancer (dated by TCRdb to 2020 to 2023). General notes on the study: Before undergoing curative-intent surgical resection, most patients got three to four biweekly nivolumab doses at 3 mg/kg. Under RECIST 1.1, patients with complete response, partial response or stable disease were classed as responders, and patients with progression were classed as non-responders. A fourth nivolumab dose was given around day 43 to patients without progression, and definitive surgical resection was performed in those patients on days 50-56. There were about a dozen patients in the parent correlative cohort, and the response rate was roughly 34%.

The germline V and J ends show losses of 5 bases and 6 bases respectively, and no gene match explains 6 bases of the junction. CDR1 and CDR2, per the germline V gene, are SGHRS and YFSETQ. CDR3 length: 14 amino acids, cysteine to phenylalanine. Only CDR3 DNA remains: 42 bases, in frame from the first base. The time point label corresponds to: after neoadjuvant nivolumab, at surgical resection. None of the patients had received prior systemic or radiation treatment, and all were newly diagnosed with stage II-IVA oral cavity squamous cell carcinoma. Everyone in the cohort had locally advanced, HPV-negative oral cavity squamous cell carcinoma. Samples came from a longitudinal correlative study of a single-arm phase II trial of neoadjuvant nivolumab in oral cavity squamous cell carcinoma. Genomic DNA-based TCRbeta sequencing was performed on subject-matched pre- and post-treatment PBMCs and tumors from three responders and three non-responders. The Maxwell RSC DNA from Tissue kit was used to isolate genomic DNA from tumor tissue.

Beyond this particular receptor, the publication reports: Higher pretreatment blood Treg/Th17 ratios correlated with both higher pretreatment blood TCRbeta clonality and lower post-treatment tumor TCRbeta clonality. Greater tumor shrinkage correlated with larger post-treatment sizes of preexisting intratumoral clones, which suggests that expansion of preexisting clones contributed to response. Only a few patients per response group were included in the TCR analyses, and larger cohorts for validation were called for by the authors.

As to this clone: It lacks a known antigen. No much larger clone is present one base from it, and per-base qualities are unavailable.

Tumor libraries used mostly 4.8 ug of input genomic DNA for survey sequencing, with two replicates per sample. TCRbeta libraries were prepared with the immunoSEQ hsTCRbeta kit according to the manufacturer's instructions. The completed libraries were mixed into a single pool at 3 nM, then sequenced with an Illumina NovaSeq 6000 S4 flow cell. On the authors' methods: Raw data preprocessing and quality control were performed with the immunoSEQ Analyzer. The analysis was limited to productive rearrangements, and each clonotype was defined by a unique CDR3 amino acid sequence. Repertoire clonality was estimated as the Gini-Simpson index, computed with the R package tcR. Student's t test was used to compare Gini indices, and Pearson correlation was used to assess associations with tumor size change. This immuneACCESS table, as held by TCRdb, lists in-frame sequences with V and J called but not all clones. Of the missing ones, under half trace to an unresolved V gene in checked studies; the others have no known cause. Clone size and the V and J calls come from that table; the DNA yielded D and trimming. The sample profile shows 20,000 to 25,000 clones; about 26% of them were found once. The ten top clones hold roughly 15% of the sample.

Recombination joined TRBV5-1 with TRBJ2-3, and 10 junction bases match TRBD1. The receptor's source is a person aged 35 to 85 with oral cavity squamous cell carcinoma. The sample in question was tumor tissue, obtained after nivolumab (anti-PD-1) treatment. DNA sequence: TGCGCCAGCAGTAAGGGACAGGGGATCGATACGCAGTATTTT. Translated, this is CASSKGQGIDTQYF. Beyond the CDR3, the reference TRBV5-1 and TRBJ2-3 genes provide the residues; the full variable domain reads: KAGVTQTPRYLIKTRGQQVTLSCSPISGHRSVSWYQQTPGQGLQFLFEYFSETQRNKGNFPGRFSGRQFSNSRSEMNVSTLELGDSALYLCASSKGQGIDTQYFGPGTRLTVL.